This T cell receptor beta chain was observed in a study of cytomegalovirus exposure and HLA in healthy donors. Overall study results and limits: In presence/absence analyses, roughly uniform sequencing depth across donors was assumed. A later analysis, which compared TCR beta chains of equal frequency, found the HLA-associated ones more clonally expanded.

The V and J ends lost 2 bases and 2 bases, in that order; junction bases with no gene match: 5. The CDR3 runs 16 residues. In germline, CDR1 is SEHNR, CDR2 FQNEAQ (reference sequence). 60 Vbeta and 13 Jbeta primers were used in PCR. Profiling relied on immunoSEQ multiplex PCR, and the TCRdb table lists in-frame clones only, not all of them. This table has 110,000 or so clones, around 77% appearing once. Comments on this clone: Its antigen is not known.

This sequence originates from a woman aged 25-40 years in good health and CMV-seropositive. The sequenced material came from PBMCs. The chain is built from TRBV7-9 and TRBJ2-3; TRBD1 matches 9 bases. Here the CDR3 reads CASSLSRDRVTDTQYF. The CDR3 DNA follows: TGTGCCAGCAGCTTATCCCGGGACAGGGTCACAGATACGCAGTATTTT.